This is a list of T cell receptor beta chains from one sample in a study of T cells after yellow fever vaccination. TCRdb re-analysed the 5' RACE reads in MiXCR, keeping a single row per CDR3 protein. Seen here are approximately 74,000 distinct CDR3 sequences, approximately 5.9% observed once, and the top ten hold roughly 2%. The input for sequencing was CD4+ T cells sorted from PBMCs, taken less than 18 days after the first yellow fever vaccination. These receptors were collected from a man in his late teens or twenties who received the YFV17D yellow fever vaccine. Each CDR3 is given with its conserved first and last residue. The D gene is left open where the match is weak. Clone size is not always given. Where it is, it says once, few, many or a class for expanded clones.

>-|TRBV28|few|TRBJ2-5
CASRLPGLQGQETQYF
TGTGCCAGCAGGCTACCTGGGCTTCAGGGACAAGAGACCCAGTACTTC
>-|TRBV5-1|many|TRBJ2-5
CASSFGRGAEETQYF
TGCGCCAGCAGCTTCGGCAGGGGGGCTGAGGAGACCCAGTACTTC
>-|TRBV23-1|many|TRBJ2-1
CASSGDIGGSSYNEQFF
TGCGCCAGCAGTGGGGATATTGGGGGGAGCTCCTACAATGAGCAGTTCTTC
>TRBD2|TRBV20-1|many|TRBJ2-5
CSAGPRQRGQETQYF
TGCAGTGCTGGACCCCGACAGCGGGGACAAGAGACCCAGTACTTC
>-|TRBV12-3/TRBV12-4|many|TRBJ2-2
CASTDRDVRRELFF
TGTGCCAGCACCGACCGGGACGTACGCCGGGAGCTGTTTTTT
>TRBD1|TRBV4-1|many|TRBJ1-5
CASSRQGASQPQHF
TGCGCCAGCAGCCGACAGGGGGCCAGTCAGCCCCAGCATTTT
>-|TRBV2|-|TRBJ2-5
CASSRTDVEETQYF
TGTGCCAGCAGTCGGACGGACGTGGAAGAGACCCAGTACTTC
>-|TRBV3-1|-|TRBJ2-7
CASSQDREREQYF
TGTGCCAGCAGCCAAGACAGGGAGCGAGAGCAGTACTTC
>-|TRBV12-3/TRBV12-4|many|TRBJ2-5
CASSLFGTKQETQYF
TGTGCCAGCAGTTTATTCGGGACAAAACAAGAGACCCAGTACTTC
>-|TRBV4-3|many|TRBJ2-3
CASSQDRGADTQYF
TGCGCCAGCAGCCAAGATAGAGGGGCAGATACGCAGTATTTT
>-|TRBV12-3/TRBV12-4|many|TRBJ1-5
CASSLTLNGGNQPQHF
TGTGCCAGCAGTTTAACTCTAAACGGGGGGAATCAGCCCCAGCATTTT
>-|TRBV20-1|many|TRBJ2-3
CSAGESWGTDTQYF
TGCAGTGCCGGAGAATCGTGGGGGACAGATACGCAGTATTTT
>-|TRBV18|many|TRBJ1-6
CASSPKSSYNSPLHF
TGTGCCAGCTCACCGAAGAGCTCCTATAATTCACCCCTCCACTTT
>-|TRBV18|many|TRBJ1-6
CASSETTVGNSPLHF
TGTGCCAGCTCTGAAACGACAGTGGGGAATTCACCCCTCCACTTT
>TRBD1|TRBV18|many|TRBJ1-2
CASSPQGANPSSTF
TGTGCCAGCTCACCACAGGGGGCGAATCCCTCATCCACCTTC
>TRBD1|TRBV4-2|many|TRBJ2-5
CASSQDATGGFLFETQYF
TGTGCCAGCAGCCAAGATGCAACAGGGGGCTTTCTCTTTGAGACCCAGTACTTC
>TRBD2|TRBV5-1|many|TRBJ2-5
CASSLFFSGEETQYF
TGCGCCAGCAGCTTATTTTTTAGCGGGGAAGAGACCCAGTACTTC
>-|TRBV20-1|many|TRBJ1-2
CSASGTLAYGYTF
TGCAGTGCTAGCGGCACACTTGCCTATGGCTACACCTTC
>-|TRBV18|few|TRBJ1-4
CASSAREDEKLFF
TGTGCCAGCTCAGCCAGGGAGGATGAAAAACTGTTTTTT
>-|TRBV18|few|TRBJ1-5
CASSLGLQPQHF
TGTGCCAGCTCATTGGGTTTACAGCCCCAGCATTTT
>-|TRBV12-3/TRBV12-4|many|TRBJ1-1
CASSYWGLEAFF
TGTGCCAGCAGTTACTGGGGGCTTGAAGCTTTCTTT
>-|TRBV5-4|many|TRBJ2-1
CASSLGTEYNEQFF
TGTGCCAGCAGCTTGGGGACGGAGTACAATGAGCAGTTCTTC
>-|TRBV20-1|many|TRBJ1-3
CSVLSQAGNTIYF
TGCAGTGTTTTATCCCAAGCTGGAAACACCATATATTTT
>TRBD1|TRBV20-1|many|TRBJ1-2
CSALTGGSNYGYTF
TGCAGTGCTTTGACAGGGGGTTCTAACTATGGCTACACCTTC
>TRBD1|TRBV12-3/TRBV12-4|many|TRBJ1-5
CASSPRDSLNQPQHF
TGTGCCAGCAGCCCCCGGGACAGCTTAAATCAGCCCCAGCATTTT
>TRBD1|TRBV19|-|TRBJ1-5
CASSPFDRGLQPQHF
TGTGCCAGTAGCCCCTTCGACAGGGGGCTTCAGCCCCAGCATTTT
>TRBD1|TRBV4-1|many|TRBJ1-6
CASSQGAGGHSPLHF
TGCGCCAGCAGCCAAGGAGCAGGGGGACATTCACCCCTCCACTTT
>-|TRBV2|many|TRBJ1-5
CASSLMGLGGSNQPQHF
TGTGCCAGCAGTCTCATGGGGTTGGGGGGTAGCAATCAGCCCCAGCATTTT
>-|TRBV7-3|many|TRBJ2-6
CASSLRGPGANVLTF
TGTGCCAGCAGCTTAAGAGGACCTGGGGCCAACGTCCTGACTTTC
>TRBD1|TRBV12-3/TRBV12-4|many|TRBJ1-2
CASSRDRGRGGYTF
TGTGCCAGCAGTCGGGACAGGGGGCGCGGTGGCTACACCTTC
>-|TRBV5-6|many|TRBJ1-1
CASSLRARGTEAFF
TGTGCCAGCAGCTTAAGGGCCAGGGGAACTGAAGCTTTCTTT
>TRBD2|TRBV6-5|many|TRBJ2-1
CASSYSGGGAHNEQFF
TGTGCCAGCAGTTACTCTGGCGGGGGGGCCCACAATGAGCAGTTCTTC
>-|TRBV3-1|many|TRBJ2-5
CASSQGFLPQETQYF
TGTGCCAGCAGCCAAGGGTTCCTGCCGCAAGAGACCCAGTACTTC
>-|TRBV12-3/TRBV12-4|many|TRBJ1-1
CASSLSQLNTEAFF
TGTGCCAGCAGTTTAAGTCAGTTGAACACTGAAGCTTTCTTT
>-|TRBV6-4|many|TRBJ2-6
CASSPTTFAGISGANVLTF
TGTGCCAGCAGTCCCACGACTTTCGCGGGGATCTCTGGGGCCAACGTCCTGACTTTC
>TRBD2|TRBV6-2/TRBV6-3|many|TRBJ2-2
CASTTRGDTGELFF
TGTGCCAGCACCACCCGGGGGGACACCGGGGAGCTGTTTTTT
>TRBD1|TRBV5-1|many|TRBJ2-2
CASSARGQGTGELFF
TGCGCCAGCAGCGCTAGGGGGCAAGGCACCGGGGAGCTGTTTTTT
>TRBD1|TRBV5-4|few|TRBJ2-5
CASQGADQETQYF
TGTGCCAGCCAGGGGGCAGACCAAGAGACCCAGTACTTC
>-|TRBV25-1|many|TRBJ1-6
CASSEGRSSYNSPLHF
TGTGCCAGCAGTGAAGGCAGGAGCTCCTATAATTCACCCCTCCACTTT
>-|TRBV7-8|-|TRBJ2-6
CASSLGRISGANVLTF
TGTGCCAGCAGCTTGGGACGGATCTCTGGGGCCAACGTCCTGACTTTC
>-|TRBV12-3/TRBV12-4|many|TRBJ2-5
CASIPSVRGSGQETQYF
TGTGCCAGCATCCCTAGTGTCCGGGGTTCAGGCCAAGAGACCCAGTACTTC
>-|TRBV7-9|many|TRBJ2-2
CASSLQPGELFF
TGTGCCAGCAGCTTACAGCCCGGGGAGCTGTTTTTT
>-|TRBV7-2|many|TRBJ2-5
CASSFDRAGGTQYF
TGTGCCAGCAGCTTTGACAGGGCGGGGGGGACCCAGTACTTC
>-|TRBV6-1|many|TRBJ2-7
CASSRPVGRANYEQYF
TGTGCCAGCAGCCGGCCTGTCGGCAGGGCCAACTACGAGCAGTACTTC
>TRBD2|TRBV27|many|TRBJ2-7
CASSQWGGTPYEQYF
TGTGCCAGCAGCCAATGGGGGGGTACGCCCTACGAGCAGTACTTC
>-|TRBV20-1|few|TRBJ2-3
CSARVSVGTDTQYF
TGCAGTGCTAGAGTTAGCGTAGGCACAGATACGCAGTATTTT
>TRBD1|TRBV5-6|many|TRBJ1-2
CASSLANQGDGYTF
TGTGCCAGCAGCTTGGCCAACCAGGGGGATGGCTACACCTTC
>-|TRBV5-1|many|TRBJ2-7
CASSSMHGSEQYF
TGCGCCAGCAGCTCAATGCACGGGTCCGAGCAGTACTTC
>-|TRBV29-1|many|TRBJ1-3
CSVGAGGSPGNTIYF
TGCAGCGTTGGGGCCGGGGGCTCACCTGGAAACACCATATATTTT
>-|TRBV27|many|TRBJ2-7
CASSRDGSSYEQYF
TGTGCCAGCAGTAGGGACGGCAGCTCCTACGAGCAGTACTTC